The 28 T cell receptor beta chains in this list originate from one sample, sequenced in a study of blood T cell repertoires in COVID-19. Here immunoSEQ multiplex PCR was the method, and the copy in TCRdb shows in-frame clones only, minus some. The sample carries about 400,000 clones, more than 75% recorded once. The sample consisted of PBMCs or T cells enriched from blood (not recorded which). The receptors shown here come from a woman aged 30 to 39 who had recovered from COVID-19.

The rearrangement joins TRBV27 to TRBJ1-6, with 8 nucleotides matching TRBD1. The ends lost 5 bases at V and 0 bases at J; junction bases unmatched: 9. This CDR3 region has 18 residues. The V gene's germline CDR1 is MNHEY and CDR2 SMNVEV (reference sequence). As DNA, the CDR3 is TGTGCCAGCAGTCGCCTTCAGGGGGCAAGCTCCTATAATTCACCCCTCCACTTT. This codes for CASSRLQGASSYNSPLHF.

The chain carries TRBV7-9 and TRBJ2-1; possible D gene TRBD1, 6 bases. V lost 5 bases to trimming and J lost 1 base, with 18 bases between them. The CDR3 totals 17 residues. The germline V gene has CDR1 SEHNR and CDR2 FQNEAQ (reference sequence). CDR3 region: CASSATGFVISYNEQFF. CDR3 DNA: TGTGCCAGCAGCGCAACAGGGTTCGTAATTTCCTACAATGAGCAGTTCTTC.

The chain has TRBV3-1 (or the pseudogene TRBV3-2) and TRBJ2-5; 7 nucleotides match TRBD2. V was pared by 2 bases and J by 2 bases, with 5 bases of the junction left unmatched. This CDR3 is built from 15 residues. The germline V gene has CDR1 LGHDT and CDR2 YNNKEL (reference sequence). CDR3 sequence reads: CASSQFHGGQETQYF. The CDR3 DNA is TGTGCCAGCAGCCAATTCCACGGGGGGCAAGAGACCCAGTACTTC.

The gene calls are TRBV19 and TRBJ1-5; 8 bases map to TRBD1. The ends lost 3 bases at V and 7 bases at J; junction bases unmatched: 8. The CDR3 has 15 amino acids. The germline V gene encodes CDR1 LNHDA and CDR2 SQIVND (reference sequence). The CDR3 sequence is CASSMRGQGWQPQHF. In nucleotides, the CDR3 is TGTGCCAGTAGTATGAGAGGACAGGGCTGGCAGCCCCAGCATTTT. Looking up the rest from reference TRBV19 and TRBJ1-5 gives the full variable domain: DGGITQSPKYLFRKEGQNVTLSCEQNLNHDAMYWYRQDPGQGLRLIYYSQIVNDFQKGDIAEGYSVSREKKESFPLTVTSAQKNPTAFYLCASSMRGQGWQPQHFGDGTRLSIL.

This chain's CDR3 is CASSLAGAGPQHF. In DNA, the CDR3 is TGTGCCAGCAGCTTAGCGGGGGCTGGGCCCCAGCATTTT. This chain connects TRBV7-9 to TRBJ1-5; possible D gene TRBD1, 6 bases. V lost 0 bases, J lost 9 bases, and 9 bases lay in between. CDR3 length: 13 amino acids. Germline lookup yields CDR1 SEHNR and CDR2 FQNEAQ (reference sequence).

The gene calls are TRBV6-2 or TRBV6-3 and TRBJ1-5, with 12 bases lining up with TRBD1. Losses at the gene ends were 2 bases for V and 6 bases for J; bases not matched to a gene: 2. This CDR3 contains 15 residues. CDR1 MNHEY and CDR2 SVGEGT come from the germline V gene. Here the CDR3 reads CASSYRDRGLQPQHF. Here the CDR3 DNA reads TGTGCCAGCAGTTACAGGGACAGGGGGCTTCAGCCCCAGCATTTT.

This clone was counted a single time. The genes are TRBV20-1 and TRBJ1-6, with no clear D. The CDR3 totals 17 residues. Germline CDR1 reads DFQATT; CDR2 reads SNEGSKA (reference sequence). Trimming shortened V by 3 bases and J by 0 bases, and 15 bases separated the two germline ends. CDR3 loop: CSASLEARSSYNSPLHF. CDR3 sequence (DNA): TGCAGTGCTAGTTTGGAGGCAAGAAGCTCCTATAATTCACCCCTCCACTTT.

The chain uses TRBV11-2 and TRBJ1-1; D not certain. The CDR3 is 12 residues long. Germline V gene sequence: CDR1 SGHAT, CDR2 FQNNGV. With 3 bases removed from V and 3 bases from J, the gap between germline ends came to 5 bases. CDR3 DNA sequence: TGTGCCAGCAGCTTTGAGGACACTGAAGCTTTCTTT. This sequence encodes CASSFEDTEAFF.

The CDR3 protein is CASSPLSVRPKNEQFF. DNA of the CDR3: TGTGCCAGCAGTCCCCTCTCCGTGCGCCCGAAAAATGAGCAGTTCTTC. This rearrangement joins TRBV27 to TRBJ2-1; the D is unclear. CDR1 and CDR2 from the germline V gene are MNHEY and SMNVEV (reference sequence). CDR3 size: 16 residues. V lost 5 bases and J lost 7, with 21 bases in between.

CDR3 sequence reads: CASSFGQETDTQYF. In nucleotides, the CDR3 is TGTGCCAGTAGTTTTGGACAGGAAACAGATACGCAGTATTTT. J is TRBJ2-3 and V is TRBV19, with TRBD1 matching 7 bases. The ends lost 5 bases at V and 3 bases at J; junction bases unmatched: 5. Germline CDR1 is LNHDA and CDR2 is SQIVND (reference sequence). The length of the CDR3 is 14 residues. Together with reference TRBV19 and TRBJ2-3, the CDR3 gives the full variable domain: DGGITQSPKYLFRKEGQNVTLSCEQNLNHDAMYWYRQDPGQGLRLIYYSQIVNDFQKGDIAEGYSVSREKKESFPLTVTSAQKNPTAFYLCASSFGQETDTQYFGPGTRLTVL.

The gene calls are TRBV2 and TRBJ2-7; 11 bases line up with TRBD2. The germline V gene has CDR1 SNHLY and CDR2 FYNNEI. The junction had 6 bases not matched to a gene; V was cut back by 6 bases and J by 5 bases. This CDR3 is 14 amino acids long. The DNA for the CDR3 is TGTGCCAGCAGGGATCGACTAGCGGGACACGAGCAGTACTTC. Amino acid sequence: CASRDRLAGHEQYF.

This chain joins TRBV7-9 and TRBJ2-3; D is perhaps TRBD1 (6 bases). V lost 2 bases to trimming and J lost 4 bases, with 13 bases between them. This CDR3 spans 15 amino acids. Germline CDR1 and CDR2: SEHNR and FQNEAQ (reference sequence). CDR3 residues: CASSLNRAGSDTQYF. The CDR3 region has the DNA TGTGCCAGCAGCTTAAACAGGGCAGGTTCAGATACGCAGTATTTT.

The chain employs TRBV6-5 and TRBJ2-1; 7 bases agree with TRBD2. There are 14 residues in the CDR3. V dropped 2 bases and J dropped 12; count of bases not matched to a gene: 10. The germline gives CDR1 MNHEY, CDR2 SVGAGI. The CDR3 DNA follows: TGTGCCAGCAGTTACGCCGGGACTACGGATCGGCAGTTCTTC. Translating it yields CASSYAGTTDRQFF.

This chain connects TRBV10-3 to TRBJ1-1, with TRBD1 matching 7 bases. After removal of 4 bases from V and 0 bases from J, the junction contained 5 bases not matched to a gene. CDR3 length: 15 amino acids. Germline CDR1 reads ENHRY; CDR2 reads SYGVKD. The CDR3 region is CAISGLQGMNTEAFF. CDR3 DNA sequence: TGTGCCATCAGTGGGTTACAGGGGATGAACACTGAAGCTTTCTTT.

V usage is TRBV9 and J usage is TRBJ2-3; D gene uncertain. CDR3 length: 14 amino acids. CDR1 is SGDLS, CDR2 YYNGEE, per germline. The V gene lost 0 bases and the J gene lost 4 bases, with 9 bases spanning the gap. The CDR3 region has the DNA TGTGCCAGCAGCGTAGAGTCTCTAGCAGATACGCAGTATTTT. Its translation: CASSVESLADTQYF.

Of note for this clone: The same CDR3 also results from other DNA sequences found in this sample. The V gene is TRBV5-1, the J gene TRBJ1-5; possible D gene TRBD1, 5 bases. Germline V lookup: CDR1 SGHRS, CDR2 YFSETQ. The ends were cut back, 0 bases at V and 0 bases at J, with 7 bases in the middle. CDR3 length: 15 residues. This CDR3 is CASSLAGDSNQPQHF. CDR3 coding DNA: TGCGCCAGCAGCTTGGCGGGGGATAGCAATCAGCCCCAGCATTTT.

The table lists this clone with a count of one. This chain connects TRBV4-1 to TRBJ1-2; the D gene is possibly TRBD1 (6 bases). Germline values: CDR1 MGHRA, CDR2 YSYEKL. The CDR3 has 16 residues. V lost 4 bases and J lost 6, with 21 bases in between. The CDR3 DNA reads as TGCGCCAGCAGCCCGCTCGACCGACAGGCGTCGGATGGCTACACCTTC. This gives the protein CASSPLDRQASDGYTF.

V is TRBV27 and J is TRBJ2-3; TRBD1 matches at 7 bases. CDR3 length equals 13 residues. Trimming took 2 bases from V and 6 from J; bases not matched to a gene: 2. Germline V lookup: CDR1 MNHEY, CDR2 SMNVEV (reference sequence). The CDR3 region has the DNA TGTGCCAGCAGTTTACAAGGGGGCGATACGCAGTATTTT. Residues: CASSLQGGDTQYF.

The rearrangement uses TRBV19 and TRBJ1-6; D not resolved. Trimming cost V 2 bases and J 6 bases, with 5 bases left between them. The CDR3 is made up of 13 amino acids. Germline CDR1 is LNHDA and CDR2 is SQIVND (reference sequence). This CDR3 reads CASSIRVNSPLHF. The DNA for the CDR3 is TGTGCCAGTAGTATACGAGTTAATTCACCCCTCCACTTT.

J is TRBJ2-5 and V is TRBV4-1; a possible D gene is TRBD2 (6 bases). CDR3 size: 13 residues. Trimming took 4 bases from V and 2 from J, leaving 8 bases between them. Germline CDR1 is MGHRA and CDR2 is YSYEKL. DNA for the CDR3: TGCGCCAGCAGCCTGCGGGAACAAGAGACCCAGTACTTC. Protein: CASSLREQETQYF.

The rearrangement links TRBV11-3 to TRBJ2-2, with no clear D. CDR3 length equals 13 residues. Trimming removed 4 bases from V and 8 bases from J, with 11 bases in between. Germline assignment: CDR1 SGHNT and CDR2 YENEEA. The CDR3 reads CASSSGVSGELFF. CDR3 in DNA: TGTGCCAGCAGCTCCGGTGTCTCTGGGGAGCTGTTTTTT.

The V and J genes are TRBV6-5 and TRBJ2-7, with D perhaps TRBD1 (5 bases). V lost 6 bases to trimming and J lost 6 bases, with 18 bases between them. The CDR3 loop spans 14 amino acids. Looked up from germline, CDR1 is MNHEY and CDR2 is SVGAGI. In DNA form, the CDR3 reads TGTGCCAGCAGCACCTACCGCCAGGGTGGCGAGCAGTACTTC. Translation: CASSTYRQGGEQYF.

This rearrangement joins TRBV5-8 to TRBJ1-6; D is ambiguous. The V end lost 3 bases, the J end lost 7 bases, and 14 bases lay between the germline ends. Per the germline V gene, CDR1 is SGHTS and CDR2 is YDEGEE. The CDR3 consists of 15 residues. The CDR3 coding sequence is TGTGCCAGCAGCTCAAACTGGGAGAGGAATTCACCCCTCCACTTT. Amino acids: CASSSNWERNSPLHF.

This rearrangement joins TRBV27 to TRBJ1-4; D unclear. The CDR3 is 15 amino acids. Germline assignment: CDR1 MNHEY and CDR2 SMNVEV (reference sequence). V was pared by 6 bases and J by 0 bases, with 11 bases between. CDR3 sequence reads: CASSLYSATNEKLFF. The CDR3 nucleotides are TGTGCCAGCAGCCTGTACAGTGCAACTAATGAAAAACTGTTTTTT.

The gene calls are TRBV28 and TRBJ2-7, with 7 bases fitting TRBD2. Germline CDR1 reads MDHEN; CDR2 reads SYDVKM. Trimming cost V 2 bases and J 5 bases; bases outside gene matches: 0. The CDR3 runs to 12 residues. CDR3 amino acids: CASSLGGDEQYF. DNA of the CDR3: TGTGCCAGCAGTTTAGGGGGGGACGAGCAGTACTTC.

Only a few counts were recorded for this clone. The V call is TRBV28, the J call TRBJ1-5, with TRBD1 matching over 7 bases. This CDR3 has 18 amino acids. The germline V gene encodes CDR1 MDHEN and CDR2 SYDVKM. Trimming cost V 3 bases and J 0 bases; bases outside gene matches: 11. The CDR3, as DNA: TGTGCCAGCAGTTTCAGGGACAGCCATCTCTATAGCAATCAGCCCCAGCATTTT. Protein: CASSFRDSHLYSNQPQHF.

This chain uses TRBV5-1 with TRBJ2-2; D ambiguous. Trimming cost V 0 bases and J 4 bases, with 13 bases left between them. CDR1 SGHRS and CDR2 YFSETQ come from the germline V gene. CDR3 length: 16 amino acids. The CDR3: CASSLVQALGTGELFF. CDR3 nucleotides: TGCGCCAGCAGCTTGGTGCAGGCCCTGGGCACCGGGGAGCTGTTTTTT.

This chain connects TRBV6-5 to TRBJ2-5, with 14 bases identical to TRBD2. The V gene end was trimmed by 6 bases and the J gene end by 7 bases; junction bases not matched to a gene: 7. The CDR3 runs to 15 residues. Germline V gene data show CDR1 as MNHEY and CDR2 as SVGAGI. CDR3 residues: CASRPGLAGGRTQYF. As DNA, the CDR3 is TGTGCCAGCAGACCCGGACTAGCGGGGGGCCGGACCCAGTACTTC.